The subject of this entry is one TCR beta chain. Its antigen is still unknown. This CDR3 is built from 16 residues. V lost 0 bases and J 3 bases, leaving 15 bases between the germline ends. In germline, CDR1 is SGHRS, CDR2 YFSETQ. These data originate in a study of siplizumab effects on memory and regulatory T cells. Points from the study as a whole: No naive or memory phenotype could be assigned to roughly 75-95% of proliferating clones.

Per sample, the assay covered 90,000 to 100,000 TCR templates. TCRdb keeps only in-frame clones here, not all; method: immunoSEQ multiplex PCR. Found here are about 52,000 clones, under 98% of them singletons; the top ten hold 0.55% to 0.65%. The V call is TRBV5-1, the J call TRBJ2-5, with D possibly matching TRBD2 (6 bases). This sequence was found in a human donor in good health. Sequencing used naive CD4+ T cells sorted from blood. The CDR3 nucleotides read TGCGCCAGCAGCTTGGGGCGACTAGTCCTAAAAGAGACCCAGTACTTC. As protein: CASSLGRLVLKETQYF.